The next 22 T cell receptor beta chains were all read from a single sample in a study of blood T cell repertoires in COVID-19. This table comes from immunoSEQ multiplex PCR, and its TCRdb copy is limited to in-frame clones, with some not included. The table has fewer than 350,000 clones, approximately 87% seen once. The sample was peripheral blood. The receptors originated from a woman aged 45-59 years who had recovered from COVID-19.

The gene calls are TRBV28 and TRBJ1-5, with D possibly being TRBD1 (6 bases). Trimming shortened V by 2 bases and J by 0 bases, and 17 bases separated the two germline ends. There are 18 residues in the CDR3. CDR1 MDHEN and CDR2 SYDVKM come from the germline V gene. The CDR3 reads CASSLQTGRLRSNQPQHF. DNA of the CDR3: TGTGCCAGCAGTTTACAGACAGGTCGGCTGCGTAGCAATCAGCCCCAGCATTTT. The whole variable domain, filled in from reference TRBV28 and TRBJ1-5, reads DVKVTQSSRYLVKRTGEKVFLECVQDMDHENMFWYRQDPGLGLRLIYFSYDVKMKEKGDIPEGYSVSREKKERFSLILESASTNQTSMYLCASSLQTGRLRSNQPQHFGDGTRLSIL.

The CDR3 loop is CASSLTGVPRWYF. Written as DNA, the CDR3 is TGTGCCAGCAGTTTAACGGGAGTCCCTAGATGGTACTTC. The chain joins TRBV27 to TRBJ2-7; D is possibly TRBD2 (6 bases). Per the germline V gene, CDR1 is MNHEY and CDR2 is SMNVEV (reference sequence). Trimming pared 2 bases from V and 12 bases from J, leaving 17 bases between. This CDR3 comprises 13 residues.

This rearrangement joins TRBV28 to TRBJ2-1; D call uncertain. V was pared by 3 bases and J by 6 bases, with 12 bases between. The CDR3 totals 14 residues. Germline CDR1 is MDHEN and CDR2 is SYDVKM. CDR3 in amino acids: CASSFSTASNEQFF. CDR3 nucleotide sequence: TGTGCCAGCAGTTTTTCCACGGCTAGCAATGAGCAGTTCTTC.

This clone was detected ten times or more. The identical CDR3 is also encoded by other nucleotide sequences in the sample. The CDR3 coding sequence is TGTGCCAGCAGCTTATCAGGGGGCTTTGGAAACACCATATATTTT. It codes for CASSLSGGFGNTIYF. The chain employs TRBV7-3 and TRBJ1-3; 8 bases are a match to TRBD1. In germline, CDR1 is SGHTA, CDR2 FQGTGA. The junction had 3 bases not matched to a gene; V was cut back by 2 bases and J by 3 bases. This CDR3 spans 15 amino acids. The complete variable domain, with remaining parts taken from reference TRBV7-3 and TRBJ1-3, reads GAGVSQTPSNKVTEKGKYVELRCDPISGHTALYWYRQSLGQGPEFLIYFQGTGAADDSGLPNDRFFAVRPEGSVSTLKIQRTERGDSAVYLCASSLSGGFGNTIYFGEGSWLTVV.

CDR3 in amino acids: CASSLAGALYNEQFF. CDR3 DNA sequence: TGTGCCAGCAGCCTAGCGGGAGCCCTCTACAATGAGCAGTTCTTC. The V gene is TRBV6-2 or TRBV6-3, the J gene TRBJ2-1; 10 positions match TRBD2. Germline V gene data show CDR1 as MNHEY and CDR2 as SVGEGT. This CDR3 is 15 amino acids long. J was trimmed by 3 bases and V by 6 bases; bases with no gene match: 5.

The rearrangement links TRBV19 to TRBJ1-1, with D hard to call. Trimming took 2 bases from V and 1 from J, leaving 5 bases between them. Germline V gene sequence: CDR1 LNHDA, CDR2 SQIVND (reference sequence). This CDR3 is 13 amino acids long. The CDR3 protein is CASSIKRNTEAFF. The CDR3 nucleotides are TGTGCCAGTAGTATAAAGAGGAACACTGAAGCTTTCTTT.

This rearrangement joins TRBV6-5 to TRBJ2-7; 10 nucleotides line up with TRBD1. CDR1 and CDR2 (germline): MNHEY, SVGAGI. The CDR3 is 15 residues long. The ends lost 6 bases at V and 2 bases at J; junction bases unmatched: 7. CDR3 sequence reads: CASSLPGTGAYEQYF. Written as DNA, the CDR3 is TGTGCCAGCAGCCTCCCCGGGACAGGGGCCTACGAGCAGTACTTC.

The genes are TRBV20-1 and TRBJ2-7; TRBD1 might be the D (6 bases). Trimming took 3 bases from V and 5 from J, leaving 8 bases between them. Germline V CDR1 and CDR2: DFQATT, SNEGSKA (reference sequence). The CDR3 sequence is 11 residues long. The CDR3, as DNA: TGCAGTGCTAGGCAGGGGAACGAGCAGTACTTC. As protein: CSARQGNEQYF.

This clone was observed a single time. V usage is TRBV2 and J usage is TRBJ1-1; a possible D gene is TRBD1 (6 bases). Per germline, CDR1 SNHLY and CDR2 FYNNEI. V was shortened by 4 bases and J by 2 bases, with 8 bases between the two germline ends. The CDR3 is made up of 13 amino acids. This CDR3 is CASSAGENTEAFF. DNA of the CDR3: TGTGCCAGCAGTGCAGGGGAAAACACTGAAGCTTTCTTT. Drawing the rest from reference TRBV2 and TRBJ1-1, the complete variable domain is EPEVTQTPSHQVTQMGQEVILRCVPISNHLYFYWYRQILGQKVEFLVSFYNNEISEKSEIFDDQFSVERPDGSNFTLKIRSTKLEDSAMYFCASSAGENTEAFFGQGTRLTVV.

V and J are TRBV7-2 and TRBJ2-7; D unresolved. Germline lookup yields CDR1 SGHTA and CDR2 FQGNSA. V shed 1 base and J shed 6 bases, with 13 bases lying between them. This CDR3 is built from 14 residues. CDR3 protein: CASSLGGIGSEQYF. The DNA of the CDR3 is TGTGCCAGCAGCTTAGGCGGAATCGGGTCCGAGCAGTACTTC.

J is TRBJ1-4 and V is TRBV28; tentative D call: TRBD1 (5 bases). This CDR3 region has 18 residues. V was clipped by 2 bases and J by 0 bases, with 16 bases between them. Germline CDR1 MDHEN, CDR2 SYDVKM. For the CDR3, the DNA is TGTGCCAGCAGTTTAAATTTCGGAGGGGCTGCAACTAATGAAAAACTGTTTTTT. This codes for CASSLNFGGAATNEKLFF.

This clone was recorded many times. The J gene is TRBJ1-1, the V gene TRBV30, with TRBD1 identical over 7 bases. Germline CDR1 and CDR2: GTSNPN and SVGIG (reference sequence). The CDR3 length is 13 residues. V lost 2 bases, J lost 3 bases, and 3 bases stayed unmatched. CDR3 coding DNA: TGTGCCTGGAGTTTCACAGGGGACACTGAAGCTTTCTTT. Its translation: CAWSFTGDTEAFF.

The chain has TRBV5-4 and TRBJ2-3; D is possibly TRBD1 (6 bases). CDR1 is SGHNT, CDR2 YYREEE, per germline (reference sequence). V gave up 4 bases and J gave up 2 bases, with 11 bases separating them. CDR3 length equals 14 residues. CDR3 loop: CASSPGQNTDTQYF. CDR3 sequence (DNA): TGTGCCAGCAGCCCCGGACAGAACACAGATACGCAGTATTTT.

The chain is built from TRBV19 and TRBJ2-1; D remains unclear. CDR1 and CDR2 (germline): LNHDA, SQIVND (reference sequence). The V gene lost 5 bases and the J gene lost 5 bases, with 10 bases spanning the gap. The CDR3 covers 13 residues. The DNA of the CDR3 is TGTGCCAGTAGTTTAAAACAGCACAATGAGCAGTTCTTC. Protein product: CASSLKQHNEQFF.

The V call is TRBV5-1, the J call TRBJ2-7, with D perhaps TRBD2 (5 bases). The V gene lost 4 bases and the J gene lost 5 bases, with 16 bases spanning the gap. CDR1 SGHRS and CDR2 YFSETQ come from the germline V gene. The CDR3 is made up of 14 amino acids. The CDR3 coding sequence is TGCGCCAGCAGCCCCAATGATTTGGAGGACGAGCAGTACTTC. Translation gives CASSPNDLEDEQYF.

The J gene is TRBJ1-1, the V gene TRBV27; weak D call: TRBD1 (5 bases). CDR1 is MNHEY and CDR2 is SMNVEV in the germline V gene (reference sequence). CDR3 length: 15 amino acids. Deletions cut 5 bases from V and 1 base from J, with 14 bases between. CDR3 DNA: TGTGCCAGCAGTCCAACCGACAGTGCGAACACTGAAGCTTTCTTT. It encodes CASSPTDSANTEAFF.

The rearrangement links TRBV27 to TRBJ1-6, with D maybe TRBD1 (6 bases). The CDR3 covers 15 residues. V gave up 5 bases and J gave up 5 bases, with 13 bases separating them. Per the germline V gene, CDR1 is MNHEY and CDR2 is SMNVEV (reference sequence). The CDR3 DNA is TGTGCCAGCAGTCCCCATTCAGGGGATAATTCACCCCTCCACTTT. Amino acids: CASSPHSGDNSPLHF.

The J gene is TRBJ2-2, the V gene TRBV20-1, with no clear D. Germline V gene data show CDR1 as DFQATT and CDR2 as SNEGSKA (reference sequence). This CDR3 region has 13 residues. The germline V and J ends were trimmed by 3 bases and 0 bases, with 5 bases remaining between them. CDR3 sequence: CSASPSNTGELFF. As DNA, the CDR3 is TGCAGTGCTAGTCCATCGAACACCGGGGAGCTGTTTTTT.

The rearrangement uses TRBV19 and TRBJ1-4; TRBD1 aligns across 9 bases. This CDR3 is 13 amino acids long. V shed 9 bases and J 7 bases; nucleotides not matched to a gene: 6. Germline V CDR1 and CDR2: LNHDA, SQIVND (reference sequence). This CDR3 reads CASSTGGGEKLFF. In DNA form, the CDR3 reads TGTGCCAGCTCTACAGGGGGCGGTGAAAAACTGTTTTTT.

The V call is TRBV4-3, the J call TRBJ2-7, with D possibly being TRBD1 (5 bases). V was shortened by 5 bases and J by 2 bases, with 16 bases between the two germline ends. Germline loops: CDR1 LGHNA, CDR2 YSLEER. This CDR3 contains 15 residues. The chain's CDR3 is CASSARLDTTYEQYF. Here the CDR3 DNA reads TGCGCCAGCAGCGCGCGACTGGACACCACCTACGAGCAGTACTTC.

This clone has just a few counts. The chain recombines TRBV7-2 with TRBJ2-1, with 9 bases aligning to TRBD2. Trimming removed 0 bases from V and 10 bases from J; junction bases left unmatched: 7. Germline CDR1 SGHTA, CDR2 FQGNSA. The CDR3 totals 15 residues. The CDR3 sequence: CASSLAQLAGGEQFF. CDR3 in DNA: TGTGCCAGCAGCTTAGCACAACTAGCGGGCGGGGAGCAGTTCTTC.

The V and J genes are TRBV19 and TRBJ2-3, with 12 bases identical to TRBD2. V shed 5 bases and J 0 bases; nucleotides not matched to a gene: 3. CDR3 length: 16 amino acids. The germline V gene has CDR1 LNHDA and CDR2 SQIVND (reference sequence). The CDR3 DNA is TGTGCCAGTAGTCTCGGGACTAGCGGGAGCACAGATACGCAGTATTTT. Protein product: CASSLGTSGSTDTQYF. Complete variable domain (other parts from reference TRBV19 and TRBJ2-3): DGGITQSPKYLFRKEGQNVTLSCEQNLNHDAMYWYRQDPGQGLRLIYYSQIVNDFQKGDIAEGYSVSREKKESFPLTVTSAQKNPTAFYLCASSLGTSGSTDTQYFGPGTRLTVL.